The present entry profiles one T cell receptor (beta chain) with its context. TCRdb's copy holds only in-frame clones and misses some; the assay was immunoSEQ multiplex PCR. The data show over 75,000 clones, 65% to 85% seen once. V lost 7 bases to trimming and J lost 0 bases, with 9 bases between them. CDR3 length: 13 amino acids. Germline CDR1 reads MNHNS; CDR2 reads SASEGT. The sample is drawn from a study of ipilimumab plus nivolumab after autologous stem cell transplantation. The rearrangement uses TRBV6-1 and TRBJ1-2; D might be TRBD1 (5 bases). The origin of this receptor is a male donor with diffuse large B-cell lymphoma. Source: PBMCs, taken in a trial of ipilimumab plus nivolumab as post-transplant consolidation. CDR3 nucleotide sequence: TGTGCCAGCAACGGGGGAACTAACTATGGCTACACCTTC. Amino acid sequence: CASNGGTNYGYTF.